Included here is one T cell receptor (beta chain) sequence, with context. The sample originates from a study of blood T cell repertoires in COVID-19. On the study more broadly: There were acute and convalescent COVID-19 samples, and they came from the United States, Italy and Spain. T cells, B-cell-depleted T cells, or PBMCs provided the cDNA or gDNA that served as material.

Germline-derived CDR1 and CDR2 are SGHTA and FQGNSA. The J segment lost 7 bases and the V segment lost 2 bases, leaving 5 bases of the junction unmatched. The CDR3 totals 15 residues. TCRdb keeps only in-frame clones here, not all; method: immunoSEQ multiplex PCR. The table includes approximately 350,000 clones, over 80% detected once. The receptor was derived from a woman between 45 and 60 years old with COVID-19, enrolled during active disease. The chain uses TRBV7-2 and TRBJ2-1; the match to TRBD2 covers 10 bases. Sequencing was carried out using peripheral blood. As DNA, the CDR3 is TGTGCCAGCAGCTTACTAGCGGGAGTGAGGAATGAGCAGTTCTTC. As protein: CASSLLAGVRNEQFF.